This T cell receptor (beta chain) was identified in a study of naive and memory T cell subsets. Study-wide points: Especially in CD8 cells, naive repertoires contained a few larger clonotypes, possibly CD45RA-re-expressing memory cells.

Notes on this clonotype: Its antigen is as yet unknown.

This CDR3 is built from 15 residues. CDR1 SQVTM and CDR2 ANQGSEA come from the germline V gene. With 7 bases removed from V and 7 bases from J, the gap between germline ends came to 26 bases. An equimolar mix of two oligonucleotides served as the beta constant-region primer for TRBC1 and TRBC2. Nested alpha and beta constant-region primers with the SP2 primer drove four PCR rounds on ligated cDNA. TCRdb ran MiXCR on the UMI-ligation and nested PCR reads and lists one entry per CDR3 protein. The sample yields tens of thousands of distinct CDR3 sequences, about 11% seen once. CD4+ T cell IFNgamma after overnight CMV lysate exposure gave donor CMV status.

The V and J genes are TRBV29-1 and TRBJ2-7; D is perhaps TRBD2 (5 bases). This sequence was found in a human donor in good health. The sequencing input was naive CD4+ T cells from blood. In DNA, the CDR3 is TGCAGCGCGATCCGATCCCCAACTAGTTCAAATGAGCAGTACTTC. It translates to CSAIRSPTSSNEQYF.